Below are 18 T cell receptor beta chains sequenced from a single sample in a study of blood T cell repertoires in COVID-19. Repertoires were generated with immunoSEQ multiplex PCR, while TCRdb's copy carries only in-frame clones and drops some. The profile shows roughly 260,000 clones, about nine tenths of them singletons. Sequences were obtained from PBMCs or T cells enriched from blood (not recorded which). The receptors originated from a woman aged 30 to 39 with acute COVID-19.

The chain has TRBV5-4 and TRBJ2-5, with 8 positions matching TRBD2. CDR3 length: 16 amino acids. Trimming took 4 bases from V and 3 from J; bases not matched to a gene: 11. Germline V lookup: CDR1 SGHNT, CDR2 YYREEE (reference sequence). The CDR3 sequence is CASSLGGLAGKETQYF. As DNA, the CDR3 is TGTGCCAGCAGCCTAGGGGGGTTAGCGGGGAAAGAGACCCAGTACTTC. The whole variable domain, filled in from reference TRBV5-4 and TRBJ2-5, reads ETGVTQSPTHLIKTRGQQVTLRCSSQSGHNTVSWYQQALGQGPQFIFQYYREEENGRGNFPPRFSGLQFPNYSSELNVNALELDDSALYLCASSLGGLAGKETQYFGPGTRLLVL.

CDR3 loop: CASSQYGNSRGQGGNNYGYTF. Written as DNA, the CDR3 is TGTGCCAGCAGCCAATATGGGAATTCAAGGGGACAGGGTGGCAATAACTATGGCTACACCTTC. The rearrangement uses TRBV3-1 (or the pseudogene TRBV3-2) and TRBJ1-2; 9 bases agree with TRBD1. Germline V gene sequence: CDR1 LGHDT, CDR2 YNNKEL (reference sequence). The ends lost 2 bases at V and 1 base at J; junction bases unmatched: 20. This CDR3 is built from 21 residues.

This clone was found a few times. The chain joins TRBV6-4 to TRBJ1-5, with 10 bases that match TRBD1. The ends lost 0 bases at V and 5 bases at J; junction bases unmatched: 10. The CDR3 is 18 amino acids. Germline loops: CDR1 MRHNA, CDR2 SNTAGT. The CDR3 spells CASSDSKGGQGKDQPQHF. Written as DNA, the CDR3 is TGTGCCAGCAGTGACTCGAAGGGGGGACAGGGGAAAGATCAGCCCCAGCATTTT.

The table lists this clone with a few counts. The genes are TRBV6-5 and TRBJ2-1, with D possibly TRBD2 on 6 matching bases. V lost 8 bases and J 0 bases, leaving 14 bases between the germline ends. CDR1 is MNHEY, CDR2 SVGAGI, per germline. The CDR3 consists of 15 residues. CDR3 coding DNA: TGTGCCAGCGGAGTACGGGGGAGCTCCTACAATGAGCAGTTCTTC. Its protein is CASGVRGSSYNEQFF.

The chain carries TRBV29-1 and TRBJ2-1; 9 bases map to TRBD2. V shed 1 base and J 6 bases; nucleotides not matched to a gene: 7. The CDR3 length is 15 residues. Germline assignment: CDR1 SQVTM and CDR2 ANQGSEA. Written as DNA, the CDR3 is TGCAGCGTTGAAGCGGAGCGGGAGGCGCGCAATGAGCAGTTCTTC. As protein: CSVEAEREARNEQFF.

CDR3: CASSLERGRGEAFF. CDR3 bases: TGTGCCAGCAGCTTAGAAAGGGGGCGCGGTGAAGCTTTCTTT. V gene TRBV7-8 combines with J gene TRBJ1-1; 7 nucleotides line up with TRBD1. Trimming took 1 base from V and 7 from J; bases not matched to a gene: 6. The length of the CDR3 is 14 residues. Per germline, CDR1 SGHVS and CDR2 FQNEAQ.

The chain carries TRBV25-1 and TRBJ1-3, with 9 nucleotides matching TRBD1. Per germline, CDR1 MGHDK and CDR2 SYGVNS. This CDR3 is 16 amino acids long. Trimming took 11 bases from V and 0 from J; bases not matched to a gene: 11. DNA of the CDR3: TGTGCCCCGGGACAGGGAAGTTTCACCTCTGGAAACACCATATATTTT. Encoded protein: CAPGQGSFTSGNTIYF.

The chain carries TRBV5-6 and TRBJ1-6; no definite D call. The germline CDR1 and CDR2 sequences are SGHDT and YYEEEE. V lost 1 base and J 6 bases, leaving 17 bases between the germline ends. This CDR3 has 17 amino acids. This chain's CDR3 is CASSLFGLRKTNSPLHF. The DNA for the CDR3 is TGTGCCAGCAGCTTGTTTGGTTTGAGGAAAACTAATTCACCCCTCCACTTT.

There are a few counts of this clone. This chain joins TRBV28 and TRBJ1-1, with a possible D match to TRBD1 (5 bases). V shed 6 bases and J shed 0 bases, with 14 bases lying between them. Germline loops: CDR1 MDHEN, CDR2 SYDVKM. The CDR3 sequence is 15 residues long. CDR3 residues: CASSTLGPMNTEAFF. The CDR3 DNA reads TGTGCCAGCAGCACCCTGGGGCCCATGAACACTGAAGCTTTCTTT. Based on the CDR3 plus reference TRBV28 and TRBJ1-1, the full variable domain is DVKVTQSSRYLVKRTGEKVFLECVQDMDHENMFWYRQDPGLGLRLIYFSYDVKMKEKGDIPEGYSVSREKKERFSLILESASTNQTSMYLCASSTLGPMNTEAFFGQGTRLTVV.

This chain links TRBV7-3 with TRBJ1-2; 8 bases fit TRBD1. Germline CDR1 SGHTA, CDR2 FQGTGA. J lost 7 bases, V lost 4 bases, and 11 bases had no gene match. The CDR3 spans 15 residues. CDR3 residues: CASSSGPTGAGGYTF. The CDR3 DNA follows: TGTGCCAGCAGCTCAGGCCCGACAGGGGCCGGTGGCTACACCTTC. Full variable domain (outside the CDR3, taken from reference TRBV7-3 and TRBJ1-2): GAGVSQTPSNKVTEKGKYVELRCDPISGHTALYWYRQSLGQGPEFLIYFQGTGAADDSGLPNDRFFAVRPEGSVSTLKIQRTERGDSAVYLCASSSGPTGAGGYTFGSGTRLTVV.

The CDR3 loop reads CASALEGLPYEQYF. The CDR3 nucleotides read TGTGCCAGCGCTCTAGAGGGCCTCCCCTACGAGCAGTACTTC. The chain has TRBV5-6 and TRBJ2-7; TRBD2 is a possible D gene (5 bases). Trimming took off 7 bases at V and 2 bases at J, with 16 bases between the two ends. CDR1 and CDR2 from the germline V gene are SGHDT and YYEEEE. This CDR3 is built from 14 residues. Full variable domain (remainder filled in from reference TRBV5-6 and TRBJ2-7): DAGVTQSPTHLIKTRGQQVTLRCSPKSGHDTVSWYQQALGQGPQFIFQYYEEEERQRGNFPDRFSGHQFPNYSSELNVNALLLGDSALYLCASALEGLPYEQYFGPGTRLTVT.

V gene TRBV5-4 combines with J gene TRBJ2-7; tentatively, D is TRBD1 (5 bases). V was cut by 6 bases and J by 2 bases, with 18 bases left in between. The germline gives CDR1 SGHNT, CDR2 YYREEE (reference sequence). The CDR3 is 15 amino acids. CDR3 bases: TGTGCCAGCACTTACGGGCAGGGCATACCCTACGAGCAGTACTTC. As protein: CASTYGQGIPYEQYF.

V gene TRBV12-5 combines with J gene TRBJ2-5, with D perhaps matching TRBD1 (5 bases). Between the trimmed V and J ends, which lost 0 bases and 2 bases, there was a span of 13 bases. CDR1 LGHNT and CDR2 FRNRAP come from the germline V gene. The CDR3 consists of 16 residues. The CDR3 nucleotides are TGTGCTAGTGGTTTGGTCGTACAGGCCGTGCAAGAGACCCAGTACTTC. Translating it yields CASGLVVQAVQETQYF.

The chain uses TRBV25-1 and TRBJ1-2, with D perhaps matching TRBD1 (6 bases). Trimming stripped 6 bases from V and 1 base from J, with 9 bases between. The CDR3 consists of 13 residues. Germline V gives CDR1 MGHDK, CDR2 SYGVNS. The CDR3 DNA is TGTGCCAGCAGACTGGACAGTAACTATGGCTACACCTTC. Its protein product is CASRLDSNYGYTF.

The chain carries TRBV5-6 and TRBJ1-4, with no clear D. V shed 0 bases and J shed 8 bases, with 17 bases lying between them. There are 16 residues in the CDR3. The V gene's germline CDR1 is SGHDT and CDR2 YYEEEE. CDR3 DNA sequence: TGTGCCAGCAGCTTGGCCGAGGGCAGCAGGATGGAAAAACTGTTTTTT. Its translation is CASSLAEGSRMEKLFF.

This clone was counted once. The rearrangement joins TRBV6-6 to TRBJ2-5, with 11 bases matching TRBD2. The CDR3 length is 16 residues. V was pared by 6 bases and J by 3 bases, with 9 bases of the junction left unmatched. Germline V gives CDR1 MNHNY, CDR2 SVGAGI (reference sequence). CDR3 in DNA: TGTGCCAGCAGGACTAGCGGGGCTCCCACGAAAGAGACCCAGTACTTC. Translating it yields CASRTSGAPTKETQYF.

This sequence joins TRBV10-3 and TRBJ2-1; TRBD2 matches 16 bases. V was pared by 0 bases and J by 8 bases, with 7 bases of the junction left unmatched. The CDR3 spans 18 residues. The V gene's germline CDR1 is ENHRY and CDR2 SYGVKD. The CDR3 DNA is TGTGCCATCAGTGAGTCACCGGGACTAGCGGGGGGGCCGTATGAGCAGTTCTTC. The encoded protein is CAISESPGLAGGPYEQFF.

The chain is built from TRBV4-1 and TRBJ2-2; D is possibly TRBD2 (6 bases). Germline values: CDR1 MGHRA, CDR2 YSYEKL. The CDR3 length is 16 residues. Between the trimmed V and J ends, which lost 0 bases and 1 base, there was a span of 9 bases. CDR3 protein: CASSQEASVNTGELFF. The CDR3 DNA sequence: TGCGCCAGCAGCCAAGAGGCTAGCGTGAACACCGGGGAGCTGTTTTTT.